Below are 16 T cell receptor beta chains sequenced from a single sample in a study of regulatory T cells in long-lasting Graves disease. Time point here: newly diagnosed GD, antithyroid drugs for less than 3 months. PBMCs provided the RNA from which the TCR library was made. Both iRepertoire HTBI primers and Arm-PCR of CDR3 regions were used to build the TCR beta libraries. TCRdb recomputed calls from the multiplex PCR reads with MiXCR, one row per CDR3 protein. The table includes more than 450,000 distinct CDR3 sequences, 16% detected once. This same sample was also taken into another study, of T cells in Graves' hyperthyroidism and ophthalmopathy.

Sequencing was performed on peripheral blood mononuclear cells (PBMCs), taken at new diagnosis, from a patient treated with antithyroid drugs. The receptors were sampled from a man aged 40-50 years with Graves disease.

Turning to this clonotype: This clone may be a read error of a much larger clone one base away. The J gene is TRBJ2-1, the V gene TRBV27, with TRBD2 matching over 10 bases. The CDR3 is 19 residues long. CDR1 and CDR2 from the germline V gene are MNHEY and SMNVEV (reference sequence). This CDR3 reads CASTLGGGGAGGQYNERFF. In nucleotides, the CDR3 is TGTGCCAGCACCCTTGGGGGGGGAGGAGCGGGAGGGCAATACAATGAGCGGTTCTTC.

Ten or more counts support this clonotype. The chain uses TRBV12-3 or TRBV12-4 and TRBJ1-5, with 7 bases that match TRBD1. This CDR3 region has 13 residues. The junction had 6 bases not matched to a gene; V was cut back by 6 bases and J by 7 bases. CDR3 region: CASRHRGRQPQHF. In DNA, the CDR3 is TGTGCCAGCAGGCACAGGGGCCGGCAGCCCCAGCATTTT.

This clonotype appeared a few times. The chain combines TRBV7-2 with TRBJ1-5; 9 positions match TRBD1. Looked up from germline, CDR1 is SGHTA and CDR2 is FQGNSA. V lost 3 bases and J lost 7; bases outside the gene matches: 4. The CDR3 extends over 14 amino acids. The CDR3 DNA follows: TGTGCCAGCAGCTTGAGACAGGGGGAGCAGCCCCAGCATTTT. Its translation: CASSLRQGEQPQHF.

This clonotype was observed at least ten times. The rearrangement joins TRBV28 to TRBJ2-1; maybe TRBD2 (6 bases). The CDR3 has 15 amino acids. Per germline, CDR1 MDHEN and CDR2 SYDVKM. V lost 5 bases and J 8 bases, leaving 19 bases between the germline ends. The CDR3: CASSRHPGVRDEQFF. The DNA for the CDR3 is TGTGCCAGCAGTCGCCACCCGGGGGTTAGGGATGAGCAGTTCTTC.

The chain links TRBV6-1 to TRBJ2-2; 7 bases agree with TRBD2. The V gene end was trimmed by 5 bases and the J gene end by 6 bases; junction bases not matched to a gene: 12. CDR1 MNHNS and CDR2 SASEGT come from the germline V gene. This CDR3 is 16 amino acids long. The CDR3: CASSRLAGEGPGELFF. DNA of the CDR3: TGTGCCAGCAGTAGACTAGCTGGGGAAGGGCCCGGGGAGCTGTTTTTT.

This clonotype was observed a single time. A much bigger clone sits one base away, suggesting this may be a read error. This chain joins TRBV27 and TRBJ2-1; D is ambiguous. Germline V gives CDR1 MNHEY, CDR2 SMNVEV (reference sequence). Trimming took 4 bases from V and 10 from J, leaving 11 bases between them. This CDR3 region has 12 residues. In DNA, the CDR3 is TGTGCCAGCAGTTCATTGGCCCACGAGCAGTTCTTC. Its translation: CASSSLAHEQFF.

This clonotype appeared a few times. The chain is built from TRBV6-1 and TRBJ2-7, with 7 bases matching TRBD1. CDR3 length: 14 amino acids. Per the germline V gene, CDR1 is MNHNS and CDR2 is SASEGT. The V gene end was trimmed by 7 bases and the J gene end by 0 bases; junction bases not matched to a gene: 6. CDR3 nucleotide sequence: TGTGCCAGCAACACTCCAGGGGGCTCCTACGAGCAGTACTTC. It encodes CASNTPGGSYEQYF.

In its sample, this clonotype was seen many times. The chain couples TRBV11-2 to TRBJ2-1, with TRBD2 as a possible D gene (5 bases). Germline V lookup: CDR1 SGHAT, CDR2 FQNNGV. V was shortened by 5 bases and J by 6 bases, with 17 bases between the two germline ends. The CDR3 extends over 15 amino acids. This CDR3 reads CASSRTLDLGNEQFF. As DNA, the CDR3 is TGTGCCAGCAGCCGCACACTAGACCTTGGCAATGAGCAGTTCTTC.

In its sample, this clonotype was seen many times. The chain combines TRBV18 with TRBJ1-1; D gene ambiguous. Germline V lookup: CDR1 KGHSH, CDR2 LQKENI. V lost 1 base and J lost 0, with 12 bases in between. The CDR3 sequence is 16 residues long. This CDR3 reads CASSPRQSKMNTEAFF. CDR3 nucleotide sequence: TGTGCCAGCTCACCACGTCAGTCTAAGATGAACACTGAAGCTTTCTTT.

The rearrangement uses TRBV19 and TRBJ1-2, with a possible D match to TRBD1 (6 bases). V dropped 4 bases and J dropped 4 bases, with 10 bases sitting between them. The CDR3 sequence is 13 residues long. CDR1 is LNHDA and CDR2 is SQIVND in the germline V gene (reference sequence). CDR3 bases: TGTGCCAGTAGTAACAGGGATCTCTATGGCTACACCTTC. Encoded protein: CASSNRDLYGYTF.

In this sample, this clonotype turned up many times. This sequence joins TRBV20-1 and TRBJ2-3; D is uncertain. Trimming shortened V by 0 bases and J by 4 bases, and 5 bases separated the two germline ends. This CDR3 contains 12 residues. From germline, CDR1 is DFQATT and CDR2 SNEGSKA (reference sequence). The CDR3 sequence is CSARDGPDTQYF. CDR3 nucleotides: TGCAGTGCTAGAGATGGGCCAGATACGCAGTATTTT.

In this sample, this clonotype turned up a few times. The J gene is TRBJ2-7, the V gene TRBV20-1, with 9 bases fitting TRBD2. In germline, CDR1 is DFQATT, CDR2 SNEGSKA (reference sequence). The CDR3 contains 15 residues. With 8 bases clipped from V and 4 bases from J, the junction kept 15 bases outside the gene matches. CDR3 loop: CSPERATSGLYEQYF. The CDR3 DNA follows: TGCAGTCCTGAAAGGGCGACTAGCGGCCTTTACGAGCAGTACTTC.

This clonotype has a handful of counts. V and J are TRBV10-3 and TRBJ2-1; 13 bases are shared with TRBD2. Per germline, CDR1 ENHRY and CDR2 SYGVKD. The CDR3 has 19 residues. V was clipped by 0 bases and J by 7 bases; unmatched bases: 12. CDR3 DNA: TGTGCCATCAGTGAGTCGCTAGGACTAGCGGGAGTTGGTAGAAATGAGCAGTTCTTC. Protein product: CAISESLGLAGVGRNEQFF.

This chain uses TRBV24-1 with TRBJ2-3; a possible D gene is TRBD1 (5 bases). CDR3 length: 15 amino acids. In germline, CDR1 is KGHDR, CDR2 SFDVKD. V was shortened by 3 bases and J by 1 base, with 10 bases between the two germline ends. The CDR3 protein is CATSDQGKGTDTQYF. CDR3 DNA sequence: TGTGCCACCAGTGATCAGGGAAAAGGCACAGATACGCAGTATTTT.

This clonotype has only a few counts. The rearrangement links TRBV6-4 to TRBJ2-3; possibly TRBD2 for D (5 bases). Trimming left V 5 bases short and J 5 bases short, with 11 bases between. CDR3 length equals 13 residues. The germline V gene encodes CDR1 MRHNA and CDR2 SNTAGT. The CDR3 bases are TGTGCCAGCAGTTACTACAGCGGAGATACGCAGTATTTT. It yields the protein CASSYYSGDTQYF.

This clonotype was observed at least ten times. The chain uses TRBV12-3 or TRBV12-4 and TRBJ1-1; no clear D. The CDR3 length is 13 residues. V dropped 2 bases and J dropped 10 bases, with 14 bases sitting between them. The CDR3 loop is CASSLLARKRAFF. Here the CDR3 DNA reads TGTGCCAGCAGTTTATTGGCTCGAAAAAGAGCTTTCTTT.